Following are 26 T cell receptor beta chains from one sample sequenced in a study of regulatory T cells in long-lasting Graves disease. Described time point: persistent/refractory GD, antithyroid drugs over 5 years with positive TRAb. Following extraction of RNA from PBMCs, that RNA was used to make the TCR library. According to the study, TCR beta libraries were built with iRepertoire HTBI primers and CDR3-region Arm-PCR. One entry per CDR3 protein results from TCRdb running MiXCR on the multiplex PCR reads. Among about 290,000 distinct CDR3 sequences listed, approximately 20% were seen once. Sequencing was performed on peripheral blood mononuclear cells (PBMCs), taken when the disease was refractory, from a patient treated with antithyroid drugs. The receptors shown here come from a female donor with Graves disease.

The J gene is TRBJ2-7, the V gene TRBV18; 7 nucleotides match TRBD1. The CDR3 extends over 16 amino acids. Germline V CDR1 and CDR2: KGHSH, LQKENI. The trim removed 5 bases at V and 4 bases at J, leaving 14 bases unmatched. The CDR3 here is CASSRDSLPPEYEQYF. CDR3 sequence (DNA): TGTGCCAGCTCAAGGGACAGCCTCCCCCCTGAATACGAGCAGTACTTC.

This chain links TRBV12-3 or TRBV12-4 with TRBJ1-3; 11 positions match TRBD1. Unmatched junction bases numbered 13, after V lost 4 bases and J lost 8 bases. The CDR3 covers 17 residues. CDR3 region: CASSSLLDRGRGDTIYF. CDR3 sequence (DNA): TGTGCCAGCAGTTCGCTCTTGGACAGGGGGCGCGGAGACACCATATATTTT.

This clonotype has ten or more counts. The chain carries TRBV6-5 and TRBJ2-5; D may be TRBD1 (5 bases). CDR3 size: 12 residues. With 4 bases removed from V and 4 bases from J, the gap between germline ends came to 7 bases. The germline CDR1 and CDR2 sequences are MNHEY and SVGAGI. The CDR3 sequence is CASSWGGETQYF. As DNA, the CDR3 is TGTGCCAGCAGTTGGGGCGGAGAGACCCAGTACTTC.

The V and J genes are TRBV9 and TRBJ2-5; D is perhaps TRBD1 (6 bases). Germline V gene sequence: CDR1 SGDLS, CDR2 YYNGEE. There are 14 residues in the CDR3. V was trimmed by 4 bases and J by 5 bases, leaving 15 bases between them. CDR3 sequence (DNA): TGTGCCAGCAGCTACCCGAACAGGGCCGAGACCCAGTACTTC. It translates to CASSYPNRAETQYF.

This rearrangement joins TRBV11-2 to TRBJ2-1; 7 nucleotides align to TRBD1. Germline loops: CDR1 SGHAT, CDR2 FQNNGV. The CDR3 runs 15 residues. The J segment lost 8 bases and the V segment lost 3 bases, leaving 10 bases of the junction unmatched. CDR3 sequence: CASSFVGGAVDEQFF. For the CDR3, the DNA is TGTGCCAGCAGCTTCGTAGGGGGCGCGGTCGATGAGCAGTTCTTC.

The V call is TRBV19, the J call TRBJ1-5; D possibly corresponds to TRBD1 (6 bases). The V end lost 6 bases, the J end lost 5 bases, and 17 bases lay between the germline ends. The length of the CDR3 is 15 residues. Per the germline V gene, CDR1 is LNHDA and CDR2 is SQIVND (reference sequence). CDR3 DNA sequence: TGTGCCAGTAGAACGACCGTGAGGGGGGATCAGCCCCAGCATTTT. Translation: CASRTTVRGDQPQHF.

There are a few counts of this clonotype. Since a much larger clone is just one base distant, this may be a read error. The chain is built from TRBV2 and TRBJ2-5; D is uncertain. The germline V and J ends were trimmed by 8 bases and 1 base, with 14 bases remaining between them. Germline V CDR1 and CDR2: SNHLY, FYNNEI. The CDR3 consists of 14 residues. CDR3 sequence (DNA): TGTGCCAGCCACAGTCACGGTCCCCAAGAGACCCAGTACTTC. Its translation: CASHSHGPQETQYF.

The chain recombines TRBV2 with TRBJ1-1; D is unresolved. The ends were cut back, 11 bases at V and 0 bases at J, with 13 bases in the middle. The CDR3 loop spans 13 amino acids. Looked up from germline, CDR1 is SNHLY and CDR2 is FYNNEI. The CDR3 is CAATEWVNTEAFF. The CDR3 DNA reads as TGTGCCGCAACGGAATGGGTGAACACTGAAGCTTTCTTT.

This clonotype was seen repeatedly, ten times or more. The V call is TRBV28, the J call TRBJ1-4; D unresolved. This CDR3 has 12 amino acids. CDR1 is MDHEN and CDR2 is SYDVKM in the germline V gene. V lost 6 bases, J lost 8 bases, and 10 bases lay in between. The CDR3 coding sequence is TGTGCCAGCAGCCCGTACCGGGAAAAACTGTTTTTT. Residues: CASSPYREKLFF.

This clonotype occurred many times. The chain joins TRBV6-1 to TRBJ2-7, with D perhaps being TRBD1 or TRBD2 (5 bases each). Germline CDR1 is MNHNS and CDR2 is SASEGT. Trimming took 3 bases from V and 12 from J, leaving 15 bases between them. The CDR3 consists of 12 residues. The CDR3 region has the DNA TGTGCCAGCAGTGAGTGGGACGGGATTAGGTACTTC. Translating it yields CASSEWDGIRYF.

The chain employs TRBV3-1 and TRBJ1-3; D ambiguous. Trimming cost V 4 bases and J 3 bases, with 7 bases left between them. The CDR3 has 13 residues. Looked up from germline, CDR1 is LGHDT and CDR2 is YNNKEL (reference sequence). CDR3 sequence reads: CASSRGSGNTIYF. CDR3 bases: TGTGCCAGCAGCCGGGGTAGTGGAAACACCATATATTTT.

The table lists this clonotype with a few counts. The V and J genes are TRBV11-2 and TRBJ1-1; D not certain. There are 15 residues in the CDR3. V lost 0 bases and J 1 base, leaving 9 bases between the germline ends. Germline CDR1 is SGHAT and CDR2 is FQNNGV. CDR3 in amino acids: CASSLDSLPNTEAFF. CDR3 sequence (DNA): TGTGCCAGCAGCTTAGATTCTTTGCCGAACACTGAAGCTTTCTTT.

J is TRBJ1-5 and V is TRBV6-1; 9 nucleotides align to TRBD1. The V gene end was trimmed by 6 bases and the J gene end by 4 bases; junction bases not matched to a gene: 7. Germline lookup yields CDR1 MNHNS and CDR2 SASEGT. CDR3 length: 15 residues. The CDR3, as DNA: TGTGCCAGCAGCCCCGGGACAGGGAATAATCAGCCCCAGCATTTT. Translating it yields CASSPGTGNNQPQHF.

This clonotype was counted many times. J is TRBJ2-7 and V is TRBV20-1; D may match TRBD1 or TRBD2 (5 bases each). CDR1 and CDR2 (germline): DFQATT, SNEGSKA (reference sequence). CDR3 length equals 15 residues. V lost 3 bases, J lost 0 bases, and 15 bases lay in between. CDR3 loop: CSARHPPGPSYEQYF. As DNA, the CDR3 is TGCAGTGCTAGGCACCCCCCGGGACCCTCCTACGAGCAGTACTTC.

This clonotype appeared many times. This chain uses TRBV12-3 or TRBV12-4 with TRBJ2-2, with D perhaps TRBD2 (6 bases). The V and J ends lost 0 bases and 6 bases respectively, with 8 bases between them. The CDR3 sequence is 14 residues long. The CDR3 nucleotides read TGTGCCAGCAGTTTAGCGGGAGGAGCCGGGGAGCTGTTTTTT. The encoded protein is CASSLAGGAGELFF.

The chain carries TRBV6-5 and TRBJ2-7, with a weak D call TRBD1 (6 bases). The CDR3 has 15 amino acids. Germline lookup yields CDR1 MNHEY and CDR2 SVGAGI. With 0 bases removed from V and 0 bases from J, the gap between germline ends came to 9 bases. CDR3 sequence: CASSYSRQASYEQYF. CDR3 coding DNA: TGTGCCAGCAGTTACTCGCGACAGGCCTCCTACGAGCAGTACTTC.

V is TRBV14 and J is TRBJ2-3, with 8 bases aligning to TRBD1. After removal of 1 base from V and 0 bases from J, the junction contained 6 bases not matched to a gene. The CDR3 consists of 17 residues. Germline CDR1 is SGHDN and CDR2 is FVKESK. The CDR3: CASSQGWTGSSTDTQYF. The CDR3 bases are TGTGCCAGCAGCCAAGGCTGGACAGGGTCTAGCACAGATACGCAGTATTTT.

CDR3 protein: CASRMGQDAGNYGYTF. In DNA, the CDR3 is TGCGCCAGCAGAATGGGACAGGACGCGGGAAACTATGGCTACACCTTC. The chain couples TRBV10-2 to TRBJ1-2; the match to TRBD1 covers 8 bases. V was pared by 6 bases and J by 2 bases, with 11 bases of the junction left unmatched. The CDR3 totals 16 residues. CDR1 is WSHSY, CDR2 SAAADI, per germline.

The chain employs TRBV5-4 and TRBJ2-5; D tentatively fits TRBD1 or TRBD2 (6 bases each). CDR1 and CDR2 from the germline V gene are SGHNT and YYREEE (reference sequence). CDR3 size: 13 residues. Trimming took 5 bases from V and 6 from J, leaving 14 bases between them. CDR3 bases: TGTGCCAGCAGTTTGAGGGGGGAAAAGACCCAGTACTTC. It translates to CASSLRGEKTQYF.

The chain's CDR3 is CASNLPGGTGISYF. The CDR3 DNA reads as TGTGCCAGCAACCTCCCGGGGGGGACAGGGATTTCGTATTTT. V is TRBV28 and J is TRBJ2-3; tentative D call: TRBD1 (9 bases). The ends were cut back, 7 bases at V and 14 bases at J, with 25 bases in the middle. Germline lookup yields CDR1 MDHEN and CDR2 SYDVKM. This CDR3 contains 14 residues. Full variable domain (outside the CDR3, taken from reference TRBV28 and TRBJ2-3): DVKVTQSSRYLVKRTGEKVFLECVQDMDHENMFWYRQDPGLGLRLIYFSYDVKMKEKGDIPEGYSVSREKKERFSLILESASTNQTSMYLCASNLPGGTGISYFGPGTRLTVL.

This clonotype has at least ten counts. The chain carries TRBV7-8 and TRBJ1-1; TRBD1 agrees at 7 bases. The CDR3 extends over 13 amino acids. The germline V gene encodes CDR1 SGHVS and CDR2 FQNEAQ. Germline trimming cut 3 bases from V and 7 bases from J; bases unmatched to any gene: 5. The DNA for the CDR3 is TGTGCCAGCAGCTTCAGGGGGGGTGGTGAAGCTTTCTTT. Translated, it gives CASSFRGGGEAFF.

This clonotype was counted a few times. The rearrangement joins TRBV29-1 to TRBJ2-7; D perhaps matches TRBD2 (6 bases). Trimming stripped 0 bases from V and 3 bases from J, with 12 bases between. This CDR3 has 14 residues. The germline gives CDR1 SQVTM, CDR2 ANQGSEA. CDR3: CSVEDGGGSYEQYF. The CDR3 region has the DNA TGCAGCGTTGAAGATGGTGGGGGGAGCTACGAGCAGTACTTC.

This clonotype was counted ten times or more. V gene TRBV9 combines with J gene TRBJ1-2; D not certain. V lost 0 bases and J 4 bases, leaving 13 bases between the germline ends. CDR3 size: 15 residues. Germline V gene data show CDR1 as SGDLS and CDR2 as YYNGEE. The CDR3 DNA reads TGTGCCAGCAGCGTAGCCCCGGGCGGAATCTATGGCTACACCTTC. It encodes CASSVAPGGIYGYTF.

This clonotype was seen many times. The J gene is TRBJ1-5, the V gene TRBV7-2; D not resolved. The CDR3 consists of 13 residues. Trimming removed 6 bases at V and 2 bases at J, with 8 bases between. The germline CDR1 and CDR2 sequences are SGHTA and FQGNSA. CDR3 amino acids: CASSLRGNQPQHF. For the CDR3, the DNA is TGTGCCAGCAGTTTGCGGGGCAATCAGCCCCAGCATTTT.

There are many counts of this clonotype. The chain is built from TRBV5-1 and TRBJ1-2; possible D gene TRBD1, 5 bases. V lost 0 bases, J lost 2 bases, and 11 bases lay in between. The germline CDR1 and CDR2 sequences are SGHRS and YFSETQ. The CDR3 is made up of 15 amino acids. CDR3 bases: TGCGCCAGCAGCTTGGCCGGGGGAGGCAACTATGGCTACACCTTC. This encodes CASSLAGGGNYGYTF.

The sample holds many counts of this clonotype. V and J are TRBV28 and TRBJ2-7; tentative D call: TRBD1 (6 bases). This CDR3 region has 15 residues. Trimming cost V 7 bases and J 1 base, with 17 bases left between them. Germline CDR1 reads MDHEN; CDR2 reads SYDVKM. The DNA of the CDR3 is TGTGCCAGCACTAAACAGGGTTTGAGGTCCTACGAGCAGTACTTC. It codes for CASTKQGLRSYEQYF.